The rows below give T cell receptor beta chains drawn from one sample of a study of control samples from healthy donors and cancer patients. Data came from immunoSEQ multiplex PCR; TCRdb stores just in-frame clones and leaves some out. Altogether about 130,000 clones are present, about 94% being singletons, with the ten largest covering 3.6%. The specimen sequenced was blood. Receptor source: a man between 25 and 39 years old in good health. CDR3s include the opening cysteine and the closing phenylalanine or tryptophan. The D gene is left open where the match is weak. Not all rows give a size; the values are once, few, many and, for expanded clones, a class.

.	TRBV9	.	TRBJ2-3	TGTGCCAGCAGCGTTGGGCATACGCAGTATTTT	CASSVGHTQYF
.	TRBV4-2	.	TRBJ1-5	TGTGCCAGCAGCCAAGGGGGGGAAACTCAGCCCCAGCATTTT	CASSQGGETQPQHF
.	TRBV19	.	TRBJ1-3	TGTGCCAGTAGTATGAGAGGAAACACCATATATTTT	CASSMRGNTIYF
.	TRBV6-5	.	TRBJ1-5	TGTGCCAGCAGTCCCGGGAGGGTCGATCAGCCCCAGCATTTT	CASSPGRVDQPQHF
.	TRBV14	.	TRBJ2-1	TGTGCCAGCAGCCAAGATCGGATGGGGGGCTACAATGAGCAGTTCTTC	CASSQDRMGGYNEQFF
.	TRBV7-2	.	TRBJ2-7	TGTGCCAGCAGCTTCGGACGGGGCTACGAGCAGTACTTC	CASSFGRGYEQYF
.	TRBV7-2	.	TRBJ2-3	TGTGCCAGCAGCTTAGTAAGGGGCACAGATACGCAGTATTTT	CASSLVRGTDTQYF
.	TRBV4-1	TRBD2	TRBJ2-1	TGCGCCAGCAGCCAAGGCGCCGCTAGCGGCTACAATGAGCAGTTCTTC	CASSQGAASGYNEQFF
.	TRBV3-1/TRBV3-2	TRBD1	TRBJ1-3	TGTGCCAGCAGCCAAGACCGAACAGGGGCTGGAAACACCATATATTTT	CASSQDRTGAGNTIYF
.	TRBV6-2/TRBV6-3	.	TRBJ1-2	TGTGCCAGCAGTTACGGGACTTCCGGGTCGGATGGCTACACCTTC	CASSYGTSGSDGYTF
.	TRBV12-5	.	TRBJ2-7	TGTGCTAGTGGTTTGGTACGTCGCAGCTCCTACGAGCAGTACTTC	CASGLVRRSSYEQYF
.	TRBV27	.	TRBJ2-1	TGTGCCAGCAGTTTATCATACGGGGCCAATGAGCAGTTCTTC	CASSLSYGANEQFF
.	TRBV14	.	TRBJ2-5	TGTGCCAGCAGCCAGACAGCTCAAGAGACCCAGTACTTC	CASSQTAQETQYF
.	TRBV12-3/TRBV12-4	.	TRBJ2-5	TGTGCCAGCGGCCACAGGCGTAGGACCCAGTACTTC	CASGHRRRTQYF
.	TRBV6-2/TRBV6-3	.	TRBJ2-6	TGTGCCAGCAGTTACTCAGGCTCTGGGGCCAACGTCCTGACTTTC	CASSYSGSGANVLTF
once	TRBV10-3	.	TRBJ1-6	TGTGCCCCGGGAGGCGTCCCTAATTCACCCCTCCACTTT	CAPGGVPNSPLHF
.	TRBV11-2	TRBD1	TRBJ1-4	TGTGCCAGCAGCCAGACAGGGATAGGTGAAAAACTGTTTTTT	CASSQTGIGEKLFF
.	TRBV2	.	TRBJ2-7	TGTGCCAGCAGTGGGTCGACTGAGCTTGACGAGCAGTACTTC	CASSGSTELDEQYF
.	TRBV5-5	.	TRBJ2-7	TGTGCCAGCAGCTCCTCCTACGAGCAGTACTTC	CASSSSYEQYF
.	TRBV4-2	TRBD1	TRBJ1-2	TGTGCCAGCAGATTAGAGCAGGGGGAGGACTATGGCTACACCTTC	CASRLEQGEDYGYTF
.	TRBV6-2/TRBV6-3	.	TRBJ1-6	TGTGCCAGCAGCTCCCCGTATAATTCACCCCTCCACTTT	CASSSPYNSPLHF
.	TRBV27	.	TRBJ1-3	TGTGCCAGCAGTCCCAGGGGAGGAAACACCATATATTTT	CASSPRGGNTIYF
.	TRBV12-3/TRBV12-4	TRBD1	TRBJ1-1	TGTGCCAGCAGTCTAAAACAGGGGACTGAAGCTTTCTTT	CASSLKQGTEAFF
.	TRBV7-2	.	TRBJ2-3	TGTGCCAGCAGCTTAGCGGGGGGGCCCGGCACAGATACGCAGTATTTT	CASSLAGGPGTDTQYF
.	TRBV18	.	TRBJ1-1	TGTGCCAGCTCCCCCAGTCGCATGAACACTGAAGCTTTCTTT	CASSPSRMNTEAFF
.	TRBV7-6	.	TRBJ2-2	TGTGCCAGCAGCCCTTCCCTCCCGGCAACCGGGGAGCTGTTTTTT	CASSPSLPATGELFF
.	TRBV27	.	TRBJ1-1	TGTGCCAGCAGGAGAAACACGGGGTTTGGCACTGAAGCTTTCTTT	CASRRNTGFGTEAFF
.	TRBV7-9	.	TRBJ1-3	TGTGCCAGCAGCTTTGGGGGTTCTGGAAACACCATATATTTT	CASSFGGSGNTIYF
.	TRBV3-1/TRBV3-2	TRBD2	TRBJ2-7	TGTGCCAGCAGCATTAGCGGGGGCCCATCCTACGAGCAGTACTTC	CASSISGGPSYEQYF
.	TRBV4-2	.	TRBJ1-1	TGTGCCAGCGGGAGGGAGGGAGGCTCCACTGAAGCTTTCTTT	CASGREGGSTEAFF
.	TRBV10-2	TRBD1	TRBJ2-1	TGCGCCAGCAGGCCCTTAGAGCCTAGACAGGGGGAAAGGGGGAATGAGCAGTTCTTC	CASRPLEPRQGERGNEQFF
.	TRBV7-2	TRBD2	TRBJ2-1	TGTGCCAGCAGACTCAGCGGGGGGGCCCACAATGAGCAGTTCTTC	CASRLSGGAHNEQFF
once	TRBV5-1	.	TRBJ1-6	TGCGCCAGCAGGGAGCGGACGGGGGGTAATTCACCCCTCCACTTT	CASRERTGGNSPLHF
.	TRBV7-6	.	TRBJ2-1	TGTGCCAGCAGCTTGCCCCTGGGACAATCCTACAATGAGCAGTTCTTC	CASSLPLGQSYNEQFF
once	TRBV14	.	TRBJ1-5	TGTGCCAGCAGCCAAGTTTTGGGCTCGGCCCAGCATTTT	CASSQVLGSAQHF
.	TRBV6-2/TRBV6-3	.	TRBJ2-3	TGTGCCAGCAGCCGCAGGGCCGATACGCAGTATTTT	CASSRRADTQYF
.	TRBV9	.	TRBJ1-5	TGTGCCAGCAGCGTAGGATTTAGCAATCAGCCCCAGCATTTT	CASSVGFSNQPQHF
.	TRBV5-6	.	TRBJ1-6	TGTGCCAGCAGCTCACAGGCGTTCTCCTATAATTCACCCCTCCACTTT	CASSSQAFSYNSPLHF
.	TRBV4-1	TRBD1	TRBJ2-2	TGCGCCAGCAGCCAAGTCCTACAGGGGCCCGGGGAGCTGTTTTTT	CASSQVLQGPGELFF
.	TRBV25-1	.	TRBJ1-4	TGTGCCAGCAGCAAGAGGGGCGTCGGAAATGAAAAACTGTTTTTT	CASSKRGVGNEKLFF
.	TRBV7-2	TRBD1	TRBJ2-2	TGTGCCAGCAGCTCCCAGGGGGCCCCCGGGGAGCTGTTTTTT	CASSSQGAPGELFF
.	TRBV7-8	.	TRBJ2-3	TGTGCCAGCAGCTCAACAGATACGCAGTATTTT	CASSSTDTQYF
.	TRBV4-3	.	TRBJ1-3	TGCGCCAGCAGCCAAGATATACGCAAGGGTCGGCTCGGAAACACCATATATTTT	CASSQDIRKGRLGNTIYF
.	TRBV30	.	TRBJ1-2	TGTGCCTGGAGTGTACCCAGGGGCTATGGCTACACCTTC	CAWSVPRGYGYTF
.	TRBV28	.	TRBJ1-1	TGTGCCAGCAGTGTGTGGGGGAACACTGAAGCTTTCTTT	CASSVWGNTEAFF
.	TRBV28	TRBD2	TRBJ2-1	TGTGCCAGCAGTTACGCGGGGGGGCCTCCTGGCAATGAGCAGTTCTTC	CASSYAGGPPGNEQFF
.	TRBV4-2	.	TRBJ2-3	TGTGCCAGCAGCCACCCGGGTGGGGGCGGTTTCGGCACAGATACGCAGTATTTT	CASSHPGGGGFGTDTQYF
.	TRBV30	.	TRBJ2-5	TGTGCCTGGGACGGGGGAACTCGGACCCAGTACTTC	CAWDGGTRTQYF
.	TRBV28	TRBD1	TRBJ1-4	TGTGCCAGCAGTGAGACAGGGCTGGGTGAAAAACTGTTTTTT	CASSETGLGEKLFF
.	TRBV10-1	.	TRBJ2-7	TGCGCCAGCAGTCGTCTGGACAGCCCCTACGAGCAGTACTTC	CASSRLDSPYEQYF
.	TRBV7-3	.	TRBJ2-2	TGTGCCAGCAGCCCCGGGACGGCGAACACCGGGGAGCTGTTTTTT	CASSPGTANTGELFF
.	TRBV14	TRBD2	TRBJ2-5	TGTGCCAGCAGCCAAGAGGTAGCGGGGGGATTTCAAGAGACCCAGTACTTC	CASSQEVAGGFQETQYF
.	TRBV5-5	TRBD1	TRBJ1-1	TGTGCCAGCAGGGCTCAGGGGGGGACAGGGACCACTGAAGCTTTCTTT	CASRAQGGTGTTEAFF
once	TRBV4-2	.	TRBJ2-3	TGTGCCAGCAGCTCCTGGTATGGGGTAGCCGGCACAGATACGCAGTATTTT	CASSSWYGVAGTDTQYF
.	TRBV6-4	TRBD2	TRBJ2-3	TGTGCCAGCAGTCCCGGGACTAGCGGGGGCACAGATACGCAGTATTTT	CASSPGTSGGTDTQYF
.	TRBV5-5	.	TRBJ2-7	TGTGCCAGCAGCTTGGCAGTCAGGACCCAAACATCCTACGAGCAGTACTTC	CASSLAVRTQTSYEQYF
.	TRBV6-5	.	TRBJ1-1	TGTGCCAGCAGTTACCGCACTGAAGCTTTCTTT	CASSYRTEAFF
.	TRBV7-9	TRBD1	TRBJ2-7	TGTGCCAGCAGCCCAACACCGGGACAGGGGTTCTCCTACGAGCAGTACTTC	CASSPTPGQGFSYEQYF
.	TRBV19	TRBD1	TRBJ1-4	TGTGCCAGTAGTGCCGGGACAGGGGGCGCAACTAATGAAAAACTGTTTTTT	CASSAGTGGATNEKLFF
.	TRBV29-1	.	TRBJ1-1	TGCAGCGTTGAAGAAGGAAGGGGGAACACTGAAGCTTTCTTT	CSVEEGRGNTEAFF